These T cell receptor beta chains were read from a single sample in a study of stem cell transplantation in POMP-related autoinflammatory disease. The data were produced by immunoSEQ multiplex PCR, yet TCRdb's version contains in-frame clones alone and is incomplete. The sample includes fewer than 30,000 clones, 82% of them seen just once. The specimen was CD4+ T cells from PBMCs, collected before stem cell transplantation. These receptors were obtained from a human donor with POMP-related autoinflammation and immune dysregulation (PRAID). CDR3s include the opening cysteine and the closing phenylalanine or tryptophan. Fields, in order: D gene, clone size, J gene, V gene, CDR3 protein, CDR3 DNA. D genes are given only for firm matches. Clone size, where shown, is once, few, many, or a class for clones that have expanded.

D gene: -; clone size: -; J gene: TRBJ1-4; V gene: TRBV4-1; CDR3 protein: CASSQVLKENEKLFF; CDR3 DNA: TGCGCCAGCAGCCAAGTATTGAAGGAGAATGAAAAACTGTTTTTT
D gene: TRBD2; clone size: -; J gene: TRBJ2-1; V gene: TRBV9; CDR3 protein: CASSSLAGGSSNFYNEQFF; CDR3 DNA: TGTGCCAGCAGCTCCCTAGCGGGAGGGTCCTCAAACTTCTACAATGAGCAGTTCTTC
D gene: TRBD2; clone size: -; J gene: TRBJ2-3; V gene: TRBV4-2; CDR3 protein: CASSQDGLLAGGSDTQYF; CDR3 DNA: TGTGCCAGCAGCCAAGATGGCCTACTAGCGGGGGGGTCAGATACGCAGTATTTT
D gene: -; clone size: once; J gene: TRBJ2-2; V gene: TRBV2; CDR3 protein: CASSEQGVNTGELFF; CDR3 DNA: TGTGCCAGCAGCGAACAGGGTGTGAACACCGGGGAGCTGTTTTTT
D gene: -; clone size: -; J gene: TRBJ1-6; V gene: TRBV7-2; CDR3 protein: CASSLTVGSPNSPLHF; CDR3 DNA: TGTGCCAGCAGCTTAACGGTTGGCAGTCCGAATTCACCCCTCCACTTT
D gene: -; clone size: -; J gene: TRBJ2-5; V gene: TRBV5-4; CDR3 protein: CASSFGVGAETQYF; CDR3 DNA: TGTGCCAGCAGCTTCGGGGTGGGGGCGGAGACCCAGTACTTC
D gene: -; clone size: -; J gene: TRBJ1-1; V gene: TRBV27; CDR3 protein: CASSFERGTEAFF; CDR3 DNA: TGTGCCAGCAGTTTTGAGCGGGGAACTGAAGCTTTCTTT
D gene: TRBD2; clone size: -; J gene: TRBJ2-7; V gene: TRBV5-5; CDR3 protein: CASSLTTSEPYEQYF; CDR3 DNA: TGTGCCAGCAGCCTAACGACTAGCGAACCCTACGAGCAGTACTTC
D gene: -; clone size: -; J gene: TRBJ2-7; V gene: TRBV19; CDR3 protein: CASSIDWDRSYEQYF; CDR3 DNA: TGTGCCAGTAGTATAGACTGGGACCGCTCCTACGAGCAGTACTTC
D gene: TRBD2; clone size: -; J gene: TRBJ2-1; V gene: TRBV5-5; CDR3 protein: CASSLMTSLGNEQFF; CDR3 DNA: TGTGCCAGCAGCTTAATGACTAGCCTGGGGAATGAGCAGTTCTTC
D gene: TRBD1; clone size: -; J gene: TRBJ1-1; V gene: TRBV30; CDR3 protein: CAWSVAGTGDGEAFF; CDR3 DNA: TGTGCCTGGAGTGTGGCCGGGACAGGGGACGGTGAAGCTTTCTTT
D gene: TRBD2; clone size: -; J gene: TRBJ2-1; V gene: TRBV7-2; CDR3 protein: CASSLEGGLYNEQFF; CDR3 DNA: TGTGCCAGCAGCTTAGAGGGAGGGCTCTACAATGAGCAGTTCTTC
D gene: -; clone size: -; J gene: TRBJ1-2; V gene: TRBV30; CDR3 protein: CAWSTPGVGGYTF; CDR3 DNA: TGTGCCTGGAGTACTCCAGGGGTTGGGGGCTACACCTTC
D gene: -; clone size: -; J gene: TRBJ1-3; V gene: TRBV11-2; CDR3 protein: CASSFGGISGNTIYF; CDR3 DNA: TGTGCCAGCAGCTTCGGGGGGATCTCTGGAAACACCATATATTTT
D gene: -; clone size: once; J gene: TRBJ2-7; V gene: TRBV19; CDR3 protein: CASSIGGSELYEQYF; CDR3 DNA: TGTGCCAGTAGTATCGGGGGATCTGAACTCTACGAGCAGTACTTC
D gene: TRBD2; clone size: -; J gene: TRBJ2-1; V gene: TRBV6-1; CDR3 protein: CASSLSGRAYNEQFF; CDR3 DNA: TGTGCCAGCAGCCTCAGCGGGAGGGCCTACAATGAGCAGTTCTTC
D gene: -; clone size: -; J gene: TRBJ2-3; V gene: TRBV5-1; CDR3 protein: CASSLLWASLYAGDTQYF; CDR3 DNA: TGCGCCAGCAGCTTGCTCTGGGCTTCTCTCTACGCTGGGGATACGCAGTATTTT
D gene: -; clone size: -; J gene: TRBJ1-3; V gene: TRBV19; CDR3 protein: CASSTTGDSGNTIYF; CDR3 DNA: TGTGCCAGTAGTACGACAGGAGACTCTGGAAACACCATATATTTT
D gene: -; clone size: -; J gene: TRBJ1-5; V gene: TRBV19; CDR3 protein: CASSIGYTMQPQHF; CDR3 DNA: TGTGCCAGTAGTATAGGTTATACAATGCAGCCCCAGCATTTT
D gene: TRBD2; clone size: -; J gene: TRBJ2-5; V gene: TRBV5-1; CDR3 protein: CASSLLAGGSGQETQYF; CDR3 DNA: TGCGCCAGCAGCTTGCTAGCGGGGGGATCGGGGCAAGAGACCCAGTACTTC
D gene: TRBD2; clone size: once; J gene: TRBJ2-3; V gene: TRBV6-5; CDR3 protein: CASSPSAGGADTQYF; CDR3 DNA: TGTGCCAGCAGTCCCTCAGCGGGAGGGGCAGATACGCAGTATTTT
D gene: -; clone size: -; J gene: TRBJ2-3; V gene: TRBV19; CDR3 protein: CATRLASTDTQYF; CDR3 DNA: TGTGCCACCCGGTTAGCGAGCACAGATACGCAGTATTTT
D gene: -; clone size: -; J gene: TRBJ1-4; V gene: TRBV28; CDR3 protein: CASSSPAGFGELFF; CDR3 DNA: TGTGCCAGCAGTTCGCCTGCCGGGTTTGGAGAACTGTTTTTT
D gene: TRBD1; clone size: few; J gene: TRBJ1-2; V gene: TRBV12-5; CDR3 protein: CARPETGGYGYTF; CDR3 DNA: TGTGCTAGGCCCGAGACAGGGGGCTATGGCTACACCTTC
D gene: -; clone size: -; J gene: TRBJ1-5; V gene: TRBV30; CDR3 protein: CAWSSQGYSNQPQHF; CDR3 DNA: TGTGCCTGGAGTTCCCAGGGGTATAGCAATCAGCCCCAGCATTTT
D gene: -; clone size: -; J gene: TRBJ2-7; V gene: TRBV7-2; CDR3 protein: CASSLTQLDEQYF; CDR3 DNA: TGTGCCAGCAGCTTGACTCAACTGGACGAGCAGTACTTC
D gene: -; clone size: -; J gene: TRBJ2-6; V gene: TRBV6-1; CDR3 protein: CASMPIRANVLTF; CDR3 DNA: TGTGCCAGCATGCCGATAAGGGCCAACGTCCTGACTTTC
D gene: -; clone size: few; J gene: TRBJ1-6; V gene: TRBV5-1; CDR3 protein: CASSLESNSPLHF; CDR3 DNA: TGCGCCAGCAGCTTGGAGTCTAATTCACCCCTCCACTTT
D gene: -; clone size: -; J gene: TRBJ1-3; V gene: TRBV19; CDR3 protein: CASSIDPQGWRGNTIYF; CDR3 DNA: TGTGCCAGTAGTATAGACCCTCAGGGGTGGCGAGGAAACACCATATATTTT
D gene: -; clone size: -; J gene: TRBJ2-3; V gene: TRBV9; CDR3 protein: CASSPLPPTGRVSDTQYF; CDR3 DNA: TGTGCCAGCAGCCCTCTACCACCGACTGGGCGAGTATCAGATACGCAGTATTTT
D gene: -; clone size: -; J gene: TRBJ1-2; V gene: TRBV29-1; CDR3 protein: CSVDSYGYTF; CDR3 DNA: TGCAGCGTTGACAGCTATGGCTACACCTTC
D gene: TRBD2; clone size: -; J gene: TRBJ2-2; V gene: TRBV10-3; CDR3 protein: CAISRTSGGLANTGELFF; CDR3 DNA: TGTGCCATCAGCCGGACTAGCGGGGGCCTCGCGAACACCGGGGAGCTGTTTTTT
D gene: -; clone size: medium-sized; J gene: TRBJ1-1; V gene: TRBV7-6; CDR3 protein: CASSSFRENTEAFF; CDR3 DNA: TGTGCCAGCAGCTCCTTCAGGGAGAACACTGAAGCTTTCTTT
D gene: -; clone size: -; J gene: TRBJ2-7; V gene: TRBV6-5; CDR3 protein: CASSPNLLLAGLQYF; CDR3 DNA: TGTGCCAGCAGCCCGAACCTCTTATTGGCGGGGTTACAGTACTTC
D gene: -; clone size: -; J gene: TRBJ1-1; V gene: TRBV9; CDR3 protein: CASSVDPVAEAFF; CDR3 DNA: TGTGCCAGCAGCGTAGACCCCGTGGCTGAAGCTTTCTTT
D gene: -; clone size: -; J gene: TRBJ2-6; V gene: TRBV18; CDR3 protein: CASSPLDAGPYGANVLTF; CDR3 DNA: TGTGCCAGCTCACCACTTGACGCAGGGCCGTACGGGGCCAACGTCCTGACTTTC
D gene: -; clone size: -; J gene: TRBJ2-1; V gene: TRBV7-8; CDR3 protein: CATSPRAGAYNEQFF; CDR3 DNA: TGTGCCACCTCCCCCCGGGCGGGGGCATACAATGAGCAGTTCTTC
D gene: -; clone size: -; J gene: TRBJ1-1; V gene: TRBV5-1; CDR3 protein: CASSLAGRWETEAFF; CDR3 DNA: TGCGCCAGCAGCTTGGCGGGGAGGTGGGAGACTGAAGCTTTCTTT
D gene: -; clone size: -; J gene: TRBJ2-3; V gene: TRBV21-1; CDR3 protein: CASSKVSQDTQYF; CDR3 DNA: TGTGCCAGCAGCAAAGTCAGTCAAGATACGCAGTATTTT
D gene: -; clone size: -; J gene: TRBJ2-5; V gene: TRBV5-6; CDR3 protein: CASKGQETQYF; CDR3 DNA: TGTGCCAGCAAGGGGCAAGAGACCCAGTACTTC
D gene: TRBD1; clone size: -; J gene: TRBJ1-5; V gene: TRBV10-3; CDR3 protein: CAIRRYRDRGCPSHQPQHF; CDR3 DNA: TGTGCCATCAGACGGTACCGGGACAGGGGTTGCCCTTCGCATCAGCCCCAGCATTTT
D gene: -; clone size: -; J gene: TRBJ2-3; V gene: TRBV5-5; CDR3 protein: CASSLATDVSQYF; CDR3 DNA: TGTGCCAGCAGCTTGGCGACAGATGTATCGCAGTATTTT
D gene: TRBD2; clone size: -; J gene: TRBJ2-7; V gene: TRBV27; CDR3 protein: CASSFTGGTQYF; CDR3 DNA: TGTGCCAGCAGTTTTACGGGAGGTACACAGTACTTC
D gene: -; clone size: -; J gene: TRBJ1-1; V gene: TRBV5-1; CDR3 protein: CASSFQGMNTEAFF; CDR3 DNA: TGCGCCAGTTCTTTTCAGGGGATGAACACTGAAGCTTTCTTT
D gene: -; clone size: -; J gene: TRBJ1-4; V gene: TRBV30; CDR3 protein: CAWSAGLGLFF; CDR3 DNA: TGTGCCTGGAGTGCGGGGCTCGGACTGTTTTTT
D gene: TRBD1; clone size: few; J gene: TRBJ1-6; V gene: TRBV30; CDR3 protein: CAWDRVDNSPLHF; CDR3 DNA: TGTGCCTGGGACAGGGTAGACAATTCACCCCTCCACTTT
D gene: -; clone size: -; J gene: TRBJ2-3; V gene: TRBV5-4; CDR3 protein: CASTRPGADTQYF; CDR3 DNA: TGTGCCAGCACGCGACCTGGGGCAGATACGCAGTATTTT
D gene: -; clone size: -; J gene: TRBJ2-3; V gene: TRBV5-1; CDR3 protein: CASSFKDTQYF; CDR3 DNA: TGCGCCAGCAGCTTCAAGGATACGCAGTATTTT
D gene: -; clone size: once; J gene: TRBJ2-1; V gene: TRBV5-1; CDR3 protein: CASGRLSGTGTNEQFF; CDR3 DNA: TGCGCCAGCGGACGTCTTTCCGGGACTGGGACAAATGAGCAGTTCTTC
D gene: TRBD2; clone size: -; J gene: TRBJ2-3; V gene: TRBV29-1; CDR3 protein: CSVLNVPLLAGGTDTQYF; CDR3 DNA: TGCAGCGTTCTGAACGTCCCCTTACTAGCGGGAGGAACAGATACGCAGTATTTT
D gene: -; clone size: -; J gene: TRBJ2-2; V gene: TRBV10-3; CDR3 protein: CAGGGLGGNGELFF; CDR3 DNA: TGTGCCGGCGGAGGGCTAGGGGGCAACGGGGAGCTGTTTTTT
D gene: -; clone size: -; J gene: TRBJ2-3; V gene: TRBV4-1; CDR3 protein: CASSQELLVRSTDTQYF; CDR3 DNA: TGCGCCAGCAGCCAAGAGCTCCTGGTAAGAAGCACAGATACGCAGTATTTT
D gene: TRBD2; clone size: -; J gene: TRBJ2-7; V gene: TRBV30; CDR3 protein: CAWRPTSGGPYEQYF; CDR3 DNA: TGTGCCTGGAGACCGACTAGCGGGGGCCCATACGAGCAGTACTTC
D gene: -; clone size: -; J gene: TRBJ1-3; V gene: TRBV7-8; CDR3 protein: CASSLVWQGSGNTIYF; CDR3 DNA: TGTGCCAGCAGCTTAGTTTGGCAGGGCTCTGGAAACACCATATATTTT
D gene: TRBD2; clone size: -; J gene: TRBJ2-5; V gene: TRBV2; CDR3 protein: CASSDVGGAGTQYF; CDR3 DNA: TGTGCCAGCAGTGATGTCGGGGGGGCCGGGACCCAGTACTTC
D gene: -; clone size: -; J gene: TRBJ2-1; V gene: TRBV28; CDR3 protein: CASSTSYNEQFF; CDR3 DNA: TGTGCCAGCAGCACCTCCTACAATGAGCAGTTCTTC
D gene: -; clone size: few; J gene: TRBJ2-7; V gene: TRBV19; CDR3 protein: CASSIVGSYEQYF; CDR3 DNA: TGTGCCAGTAGTATAGTAGGCTCCTACGAGCAGTACTTC
D gene: TRBD2; clone size: -; J gene: TRBJ2-5; V gene: TRBV5-4; CDR3 protein: CASSLLATSGQETQYF; CDR3 DNA: TGTGCCAGCAGCTTGTTGGCGACTAGCGGACAAGAGACCCAGTACTTC
D gene: TRBD2; clone size: -; J gene: TRBJ2-1; V gene: TRBV5-4; CDR3 protein: CASSVSGLAGGPSYNEQFF; CDR3 DNA: TGTGCCAGCAGCGTTTCGGGACTAGCGGGAGGGCCAAGTTACAATGAGCAGTTCTTC